The 30 T cell receptor beta chains reported below all come from one sample, sequenced in a study of T cell changes during pregnancy in multiple sclerosis. Method: immunoSEQ multiplex PCR; TCRdb's copy keeps in-frame clones and lacks some. The data contain around 74,000 clones, approximately 86% of them seen just once; the ten biggest clones take up about 3%. Sample: peripheral blood, taken before pregnancy. The receptor set was obtained from a female donor with multiple sclerosis, enrolled in a pregnancy study.

In nucleotides, the CDR3 is TGCGCCAGCAGCCAAGATTCGTACAGATCCTACGAGCAGTACTTC. Translation: CASSQDSYRSYEQYF. The chain combines TRBV4-3 with TRBJ2-7, with unresolved D. The V and J ends lost 0 bases and 1 base respectively, with 10 bases between them. The CDR3 extends over 15 amino acids. Germline CDR1 reads LGHNA; CDR2 reads YSLEER.

The chain combines TRBV27 with TRBJ1-5, with D possibly matching TRBD1 (5 bases). This CDR3 comprises 15 residues. Germline V gives CDR1 MNHEY, CDR2 SMNVEV (reference sequence). Trimming removed 3 bases from V and 3 bases from J, with 12 bases in between. CDR3 in DNA: TGTGCCAGCAGTTTGGTCCCAGGGTTCAATCAGCCCCAGCATTTT. Translating gives CASSLVPGFNQPQHF.

The chain employs TRBV5-1 and TRBJ2-7; unclear D gene. V shed 2 bases and J shed 2 bases, with 17 bases lying between them. The CDR3 is 16 residues long. The germline V gene has CDR1 SGHRS and CDR2 YFSETQ. In nucleotides, the CDR3 is TGCGCCAGCAGCTTCGCGACGTGGGCCCTGCCCTACGAGCAGTACTTC. As protein: CASSFATWALPYEQYF.

This chain links TRBV25-1 with TRBJ1-2; no clear D gene. Trimming left V 2 bases short and J 2 bases short, with 6 bases between. CDR3 length: 13 residues. The germline V gene has CDR1 MGHDK and CDR2 SYGVNS. CDR3 sequence reads: CASSENINYGYTF. CDR3 in DNA: TGTGCCAGCAGTGAAAACATAAACTATGGCTACACCTTC.

The chain recombines TRBV9 with TRBJ1-1, with D uncertain. Germline V CDR1 and CDR2: SGDLS, YYNGEE. The CDR3 sequence is 13 residues long. V was clipped by 0 bases and J by 2 bases, with 5 bases between them. The CDR3: CASSVALNTEAFF. The DNA for the CDR3 is TGTGCCAGCAGCGTAGCACTTAACACTGAAGCTTTCTTT. Full variable domain (outside the CDR3, taken from reference TRBV9 and TRBJ1-1): DSGVTQTPKHLITATGQRVTLRCSPRSGDLSVYWYQQSLDQGLQFLIQYYNGEERAKGNILERFSAQQFPDLHSELNLSSLELGDSALYFCASSVALNTEAFFGQGTRLTVV.

The V gene is TRBV9, the J gene TRBJ2-6; D is perhaps TRBD2 (6 bases). Germline CDR1 SGDLS, CDR2 YYNGEE. The CDR3 is made up of 14 amino acids. V lost 6 bases, J lost 4 bases, and 11 bases lay in between. CDR3 residues: CASTPAGGANVLTF. The DNA of the CDR3 is TGTGCCAGCACCCCGGCGGGGGGGGCCAACGTCCTGACTTTC.

V is TRBV5-1 and J is TRBJ2-7, with 9 nucleotides matching TRBD2. Germline V gene sequence: CDR1 SGHRS, CDR2 YFSETQ. V shed 4 bases and J 3 bases; nucleotides not matched to a gene: 8. The CDR3 is made up of 15 amino acids. The CDR3 is CASSRSGLANYEQYF. CDR3 in DNA: TGCGCCAGCAGCAGGTCGGGACTAGCTAACTACGAGCAGTACTTC.

This chain uses TRBV7-9 with TRBJ2-1; TRBD2 agrees at 11 bases. J was trimmed by 4 bases and V by 5 bases; bases with no gene match: 10. Germline V lookup: CDR1 SEHNR, CDR2 FQNEAQ (reference sequence). This CDR3 region has 17 residues. The chain's CDR3 is CASSPGGASGGYNEQFF. CDR3 coding DNA: TGTGCCAGCAGCCCTGGGGGGGCTAGCGGGGGGTACAATGAGCAGTTCTTC. The full variable domain, with the rest looked up from reference TRBV7-9 and TRBJ2-1, is DTGVSQNPRHKITKRGQNVTFRCDPISEHNRLYWYRQTLGQGPEFLTYFQNEAQLEKSRLLSDRFSAERPKGSFSTLEIQRTEQGDSAMYLCASSPGGASGGYNEQFFGPGTRLTVL.

The gene calls are TRBV19 and TRBJ1-2; D is uncertain. The CDR3 has 15 amino acids. Germline values: CDR1 LNHDA, CDR2 SQIVND (reference sequence). V lost 6 bases and J 10 bases, leaving 24 bases between the germline ends. The CDR3 is CASRGSGERFRHYTF. CDR3 sequence (DNA): TGTGCCAGTAGGGGCAGCGGGGAGCGATTTAGGCACTACACCTTC.

This clone was picked up one time. The J gene is TRBJ1-1, the V gene TRBV9; possible D gene TRBD1, 6 bases. Germline V gene data show CDR1 as SGDLS and CDR2 as YYNGEE. The V gene lost 0 bases and the J gene lost 4 bases, with 19 bases spanning the gap. The CDR3 runs 17 residues. The CDR3 region has the DNA TGTGCCAGCAGCGTAGCTGCACAGGGACCGACGTCCACTGAAGCTTTCTTT. Translated, it gives CASSVAAQGPTSTEAFF. Drawing the rest from reference TRBV9 and TRBJ1-1, the complete variable domain is DSGVTQTPKHLITATGQRVTLRCSPRSGDLSVYWYQQSLDQGLQFLIQYYNGEERAKGNILERFSAQQFPDLHSELNLSSLELGDSALYFCASSVAAQGPTSTEAFFGQGTRLTVV.

The CDR3 protein is CASSQDSLYPNTEAFF. Written as DNA, the CDR3 is TGTGCCAGCAGCCAAGATTCACTCTACCCGAACACTGAAGCTTTCTTT. V gene TRBV4-2 combines with J gene TRBJ1-1; D gene unclear. This CDR3 contains 16 residues. The V end was cut by 0 bases, the J end by 1 base, with 12 bases between. CDR1 and CDR2 (germline): LGHNA, YNFKEQ.

This sequence joins TRBV6-1 and TRBJ2-2, with 7 positions matching TRBD1. The CDR3 length is 15 residues. The trim removed 5 bases at V and 6 bases at J, leaving 9 bases unmatched. Germline lookup yields CDR1 MNHNS and CDR2 SASEGT. This CDR3 reads CASSKDRDRAGELFF. In nucleotides, the CDR3 is TGTGCCAGCAGTAAAGACAGGGATCGGGCCGGGGAGCTGTTTTTT.

This chain joins TRBV5-6 and TRBJ1-2; 12 bases line up with TRBD1. Germline assignment: CDR1 SGHDT and CDR2 YYEEEE. V dropped 0 bases and J dropped 8; count of bases not matched to a gene: 11. This CDR3 comprises 17 residues. The CDR3 sequence: CASSLVGTGGGFGGYTF. The CDR3 DNA reads TGTGCCAGCAGCTTGGTGGGGACAGGGGGCGGTTTCGGAGGCTACACCTTC.

This clone was detected a few times. Because the CDR3's place on the DNA is in doubt, the DNA is left out and the CDR3 is given as listed by TCRdb. The rearrangement uses TRBV25-1 and TRBJ2-7; the D call in the table, TRBD2, was not verified against the DNA. CDR1 is MGHDK and CDR2 is SYGVNS in the germline V gene. The CDR3 is 13 residues long, ends included. This CDR3 is CASSTSGGYEQYF.

The chain is built from TRBV27 and TRBJ1-2; 12 bases align to TRBD1. The CDR3 is 14 amino acids. The V gene end was trimmed by 6 bases and the J gene end by 6 bases; junction bases not matched to a gene: 5. Germline CDR1 MNHEY, CDR2 SMNVEV (reference sequence). The CDR3 loop reads CASSLGQGADGYTF. CDR3 in DNA: TGTGCCAGCAGCCTGGGACAGGGGGCAGATGGCTACACCTTC.

The gene calls are TRBV10-3 and TRBJ1-1; D perhaps matches TRBD1 (6 bases). Germline loops: CDR1 ENHRY, CDR2 SYGVKD. V lost 11 bases to trimming and J lost 1 base, with 14 bases between them. This CDR3 is built from 13 residues. CDR3 nucleotides: TGTGCCGTACAGGGATCCCAGAACACTGAAGCTTTCTTT. Its translation: CAVQGSQNTEAFF.

The V call is TRBV29-1, the J call TRBJ1-1; 8 bases fit TRBD1. CDR1 and CDR2 (germline): SQVTM, ANQGSEA. There are 12 residues in the CDR3. Trimming removed 6 bases from V and 6 bases from J; junction bases left unmatched: 6. CDR3 sequence: CSVGQGGPEAFF. The CDR3 coding sequence is TGCAGCGTCGGACAGGGAGGGCCTGAAGCTTTCTTT.

V is TRBV27 and J is TRBJ2-7, with 8 bases lining up with TRBD1. This CDR3 comprises 15 residues. Trimming cost V 4 bases and J 3 bases; bases outside gene matches: 8. CDR1 is MNHEY and CDR2 is SMNVEV in the germline V gene (reference sequence). The CDR3 spells CASSSEGTGVYEQYF. The CDR3 bases are TGTGCCAGCAGTTCCGAGGGGACAGGAGTCTACGAGCAGTACTTC.

This chain connects TRBV6-6 to TRBJ1-2; weak D call: TRBD1 (5 bases). Trimming removed 8 bases from V and 7 bases from J, with 20 bases in between. CDR1 and CDR2 from the germline V gene are MNHNY and SVGAGI (reference sequence). The CDR3 totals 14 residues. The CDR3 sequence: CASHQIDAGIGYTF. CDR3 DNA sequence: TGTGCCAGCCACCAAATAGATGCAGGGATTGGCTACACCTTC.

This clone was seen a few times. The chain employs TRBV6-5 and TRBJ1-6, with D uncertain. CDR3 length: 14 amino acids. Germline V gene lookup returns CDR1 MNHEY and CDR2 SVGAGI. Trimming stripped 4 bases from V and 0 bases from J, with 4 bases between. The CDR3 region is CASSSISYNSPLHF. The CDR3 region has the DNA TGTGCCAGCAGTTCAATCTCCTATAATTCACCCCTCCACTTT.

J is TRBJ1-4 and V is TRBV7-4; D uncertain. The V gene lost 5 bases and the J gene lost 7 bases, with 14 bases spanning the gap. The V gene's germline CDR1 is SGHVT and CDR2 SQSDAQ. This CDR3 is built from 14 residues. CDR3 sequence reads: CASSRIPGCEKLFF. CDR3 sequence (DNA): TGTGCCAGCAGCCGGATCCCGGGATGTGAAAAACTGTTTTTT.

The rearrangement links TRBV11-3 to TRBJ2-7, with D possibly matching TRBD1 (5 bases). CDR3 length: 13 amino acids. CDR1 SGHNT and CDR2 YENEEA come from the germline V gene. The V end was cut by 1 base, the J end by 6 bases, with 10 bases between. DNA for the CDR3: TGTGCCAGCAGCTTAGGACCAGGGCGCGAGCAGTACTTC. This sequence encodes CASSLGPGREQYF.

V gene TRBV6-6 combines with J gene TRBJ1-2; 8 bases are shared with TRBD1. This CDR3 comprises 16 residues. The germline V gene has CDR1 MNHNY and CDR2 SVGAGI (reference sequence). J gave up 5 bases and V 0 bases, and 8 bases lay outside the gene matches. The CDR3 spells CASSYSEAQGEYGYTF. The CDR3 coding sequence is TGTGCCAGCAGTTACTCGGAGGCACAGGGGGAGTATGGCTACACCTTC.

This clone came up once. CDR3 protein: CASSPIAGGGYEQYF. The CDR3 nucleotides are TGTGCCAGCAGTCCGATAGCGGGAGGGGGATACGAGCAGTACTTC. The chain combines TRBV6-1 with TRBJ2-7; 11 positions agree with TRBD2. The CDR3 runs 15 residues. The germline V gene encodes CDR1 MNHNS and CDR2 SASEGT. With 5 bases clipped from V and 4 bases from J, the junction kept 7 bases outside the gene matches.

The chain recombines TRBV27 with TRBJ2-3, with 8 bases that match TRBD2. CDR3 size: 14 residues. V lost 4 bases and J lost 4; bases outside the gene matches: 4. The germline gives CDR1 MNHEY, CDR2 SMNVEV (reference sequence). The CDR3, as DNA: TGTGCCAGCAGTTCCGGGGGGGCGGCAGATACGCAGTATTTT. Amino acids: CASSSGGAADTQYF.

The chain links TRBV5-1 to TRBJ2-1; D is possibly TRBD1 (6 bases). Germline V gives CDR1 SGHRS, CDR2 YFSETQ. Trimming shortened V by 0 bases and J by 5 bases, and 6 bases separated the two germline ends. The CDR3 runs 13 residues. The CDR3 is CASSLEGDNEQFF. CDR3 DNA: TGCGCCAGCAGCTTGGAGGGGGACAATGAGCAGTTCTTC. Drawing the rest from reference TRBV5-1 and TRBJ2-1, the complete variable domain is KAGVTQTPRYLIKTRGQQVTLSCSPISGHRSVSWYQQTPGQGLQFLFEYFSETQRNKGNFPGRFSGRQFSNSRSEMNVSTLELGDSALYLCASSLEGDNEQFFGPGTRLTVL.

CDR3 sequence (DNA): TGTGCCAGCAGCTCAGGGAACGTCCACGGGGAGCTGTTTTTT. Amino acids: CASSSGNVHGELFF. The chain carries TRBV5-4 and TRBJ2-2; weak D call: TRBD1 (5 bases). Looked up from germline, CDR1 is SGHNT and CDR2 is YYREEE (reference sequence). Trimming took 3 bases from V and 7 from J, leaving 13 bases between them. This CDR3 is 14 amino acids long.

This clone was counted a single time. V usage is TRBV6-6 and J usage is TRBJ2-7; tentative D call: TRBD1 (5 bases). CDR1 is MNHNY and CDR2 is SVGAGI in the germline V gene (reference sequence). The V end lost 4 bases, the J end lost 3 bases, and 10 bases lay between the germline ends. The CDR3 is made up of 13 amino acids. CDR3 nucleotide sequence: TGTGCCAGCAGTTGGTCAGGGATCTACGAGCAGTACTTC. It encodes CASSWSGIYEQYF.

The gene calls are TRBV29-1 and TRBJ1-2; TRBD1 matches at 8 bases. Per germline, CDR1 SQVTM and CDR2 ANQGSEA. The CDR3 has 14 residues. With V trimmed by 4 bases and J by 4 bases, 8 bases remained unmatched. This CDR3 reads CSVVGQGGSYGYTF. The CDR3 bases are TGCAGCGTTGTAGGACAGGGAGGAAGCTATGGCTACACCTTC.

The chain couples TRBV18 to TRBJ2-1, with TRBD2 matching over 7 bases. The CDR3 loop spans 19 amino acids. The J segment lost 4 bases and the V segment lost 0 bases, leaving 15 bases of the junction unmatched. CDR1 is KGHSH and CDR2 is LQKENI in the germline V gene. The CDR3 region is CASSPPSGPKSKDYNEQFF. CDR3 in DNA: TGTGCCAGCTCACCACCTAGCGGGCCTAAGTCCAAAGATTACAATGAGCAGTTCTTC. Filled out from reference TRBV18 and TRBJ2-1, the complete variable domain reads NAGVMQNPRHLVRRRGQEARLRCSPMKGHSHVYWYRQLPEEGLKFMVYLQKENIIDESGMPKERFSAEFPKEGPSILRIQQVVRGDSAAYFCASSPPSGPKSKDYNEQFFGPGTRLTVL.